This T cell receptor (beta chain) was identified during a study of Ad26.COV2.S vaccination and SARS-CoV-2 variants. General study points: Once vaccination had occurred, spike-specific CD8+ and CD4+ T cell responses reportedly showed substantial breadth. Placebo recipients had lower spike-specific TCR breadth than vaccine recipients. The TCR breadth and depth analyses may have produced an underestimate of total T cell responses. For non-spike TCRs, breadth in vaccine recipients resembled that in placebo recipients.

Clones were read by immunoSEQ multiplex PCR, and TCRdb kept only the in-frame ones, dropping some. Among more than 150,000 clones listed, approximately 90% were seen once. The germline gives CDR1 LGHDT, CDR2 YNNKEL (reference sequence). The CDR3 length is 16 residues. Trimming removed 4 bases from V and 4 bases from J; junction bases left unmatched: 8. This clone is a singleton in its sample. The antigen is undetermined. The sequenced sample was peripheral blood, obtained after recovery from COVID-19. This chain uses TRBV3-1 (or the pseudogene TRBV3-2) with TRBJ2-7, with 12 bases matching TRBD2. The source of this sequence is a human donor who had recovered from COVID-19. CDR3 in DNA: TGTGCCAGCAGCCCCGCCTCTGGGACTAGCGGGTACGAGCAGTACTTC. Translated, it gives CASSPASGTSGYEQYF.